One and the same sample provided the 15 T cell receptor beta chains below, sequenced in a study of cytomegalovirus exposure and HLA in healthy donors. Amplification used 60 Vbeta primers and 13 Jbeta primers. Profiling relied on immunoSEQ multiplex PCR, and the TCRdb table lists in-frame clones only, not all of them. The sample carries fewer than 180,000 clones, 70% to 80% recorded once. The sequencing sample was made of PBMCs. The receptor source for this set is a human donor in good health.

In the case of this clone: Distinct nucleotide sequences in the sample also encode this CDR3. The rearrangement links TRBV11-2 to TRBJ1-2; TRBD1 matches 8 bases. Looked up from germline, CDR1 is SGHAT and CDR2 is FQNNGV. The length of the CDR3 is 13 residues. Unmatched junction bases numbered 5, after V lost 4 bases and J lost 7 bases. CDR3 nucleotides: TGTGCCAGCAGCTCGCAGGGGGCAGGTGGCTACACCTTC. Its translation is CASSSQGAGGYTF.

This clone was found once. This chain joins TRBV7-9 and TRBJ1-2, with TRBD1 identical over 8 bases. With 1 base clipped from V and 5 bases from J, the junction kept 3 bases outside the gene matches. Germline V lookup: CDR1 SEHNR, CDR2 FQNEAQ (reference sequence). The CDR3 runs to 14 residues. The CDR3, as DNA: TGTGCCAGCAGCTTAGGGACAGGGCCTTATGGCTACACCTTC. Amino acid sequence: CASSLGTGPYGYTF.

This chain's CDR3 is CSVPPATGRQETQYF. The CDR3 DNA reads TGCAGCGTTCCCCCCGCCACAGGACGCCAAGAGACCCAGTACTTC. This sequence joins TRBV29-1 and TRBJ2-5, with D possibly TRBD1 on 5 matching bases. V gave up 5 bases and J gave up 1 base, with 17 bases separating them. The CDR3 loop spans 15 amino acids. Germline V gene data show CDR1 as SQVTM and CDR2 as ANQGSEA.

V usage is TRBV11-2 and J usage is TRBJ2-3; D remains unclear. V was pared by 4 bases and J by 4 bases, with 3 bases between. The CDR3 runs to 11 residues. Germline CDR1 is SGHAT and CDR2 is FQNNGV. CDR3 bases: TGTGCCAGCAGCTCCTCAGATACGCAGTATTTT. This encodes CASSSSDTQYF.

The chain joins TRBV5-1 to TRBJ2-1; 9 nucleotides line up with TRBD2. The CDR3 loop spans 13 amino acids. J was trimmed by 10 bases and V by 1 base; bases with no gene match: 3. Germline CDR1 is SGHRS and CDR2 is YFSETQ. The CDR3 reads CASSLLAGDEQFF. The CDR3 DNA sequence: TGCGCCAGCAGCTTGTTAGCGGGAGACGAGCAGTTCTTC.

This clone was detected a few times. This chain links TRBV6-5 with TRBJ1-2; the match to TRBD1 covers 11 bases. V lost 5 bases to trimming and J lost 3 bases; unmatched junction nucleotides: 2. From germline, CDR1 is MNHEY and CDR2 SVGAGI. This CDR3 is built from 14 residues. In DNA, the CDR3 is TGTGCCAGCAGTCGGGACAGGGGGGACTATGGCTACACCTTC. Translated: CASSRDRGDYGYTF.

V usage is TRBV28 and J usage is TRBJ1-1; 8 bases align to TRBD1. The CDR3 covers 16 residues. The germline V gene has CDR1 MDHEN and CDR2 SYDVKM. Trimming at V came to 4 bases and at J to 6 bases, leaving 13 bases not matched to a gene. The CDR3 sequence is CASSSPSADRAAEAFF. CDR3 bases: TGTGCCAGCAGTTCACCCTCGGCGGACAGGGCGGCTGAAGCTTTCTTT.

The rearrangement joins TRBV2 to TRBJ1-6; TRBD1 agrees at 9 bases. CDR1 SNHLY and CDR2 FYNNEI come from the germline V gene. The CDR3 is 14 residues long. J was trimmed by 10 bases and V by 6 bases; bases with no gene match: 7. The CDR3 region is CASSRDREGSPLHF. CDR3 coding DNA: TGTGCCAGCAGCCGGGACAGGGAAGGCTCACCCCTCCACTTT.

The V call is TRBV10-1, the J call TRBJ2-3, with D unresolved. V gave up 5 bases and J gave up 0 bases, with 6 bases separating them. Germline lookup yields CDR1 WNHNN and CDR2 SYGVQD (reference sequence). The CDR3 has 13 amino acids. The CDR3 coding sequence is TGCGCCAGCAGTTCTCTTAGCACAGATACGCAGTATTTT. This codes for CASSSLSTDTQYF.

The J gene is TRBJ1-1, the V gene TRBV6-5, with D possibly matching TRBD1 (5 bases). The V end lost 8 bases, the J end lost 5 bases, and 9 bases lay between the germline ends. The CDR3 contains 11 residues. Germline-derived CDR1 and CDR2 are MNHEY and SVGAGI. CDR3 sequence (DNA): TGTGCCAGCGCTAGGGGTACTGAAGCTTTCTTT. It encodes CASARGTEAFF.

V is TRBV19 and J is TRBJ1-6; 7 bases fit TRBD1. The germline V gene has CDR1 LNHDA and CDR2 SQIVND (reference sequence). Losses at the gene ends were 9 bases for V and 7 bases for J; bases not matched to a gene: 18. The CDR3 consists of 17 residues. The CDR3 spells CASNLPSDRAGNSPLHF. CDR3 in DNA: TGTGCCAGCAATCTTCCTTCCGACAGGGCAGGCAATTCACCCCTCCACTTT.

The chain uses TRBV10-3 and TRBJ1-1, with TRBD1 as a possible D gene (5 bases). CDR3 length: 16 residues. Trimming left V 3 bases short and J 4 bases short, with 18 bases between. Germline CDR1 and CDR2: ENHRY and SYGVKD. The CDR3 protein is CAISDGGRGVSTEAFF. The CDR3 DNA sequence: TGTGCCATCAGTGACGGGGGTCGCGGGGTGAGCACTGAAGCTTTCTTT.

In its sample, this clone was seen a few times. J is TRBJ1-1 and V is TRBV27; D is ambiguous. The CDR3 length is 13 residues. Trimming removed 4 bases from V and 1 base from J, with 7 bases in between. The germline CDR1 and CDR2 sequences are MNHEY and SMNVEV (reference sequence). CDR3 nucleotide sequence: TGTGCCAGCAGTTACTCGGGGAACACTGAAGCTTTCTTT. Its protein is CASSYSGNTEAFF.

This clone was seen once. The CDR3, as DNA: TGTGCCAGCAGCCTGGGACAGGGAATAAACAATGAGCAGTTCTTC. It specifies CASSLGQGINNEQFF. The chain combines TRBV7-3 with TRBJ2-1, with 9 bases fitting TRBD1. The ends lost 5 bases at V and 5 bases at J; junction bases unmatched: 7. CDR1 SGHTA and CDR2 FQGTGA come from the germline V gene. This CDR3 is 15 amino acids long.

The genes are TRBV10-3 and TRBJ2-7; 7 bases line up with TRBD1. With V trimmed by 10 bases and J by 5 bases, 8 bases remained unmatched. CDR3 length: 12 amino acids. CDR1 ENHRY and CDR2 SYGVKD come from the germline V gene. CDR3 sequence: CATTDRANEQYF. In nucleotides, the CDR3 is TGTGCCACGACCGACAGGGCCAACGAGCAGTACTTC.